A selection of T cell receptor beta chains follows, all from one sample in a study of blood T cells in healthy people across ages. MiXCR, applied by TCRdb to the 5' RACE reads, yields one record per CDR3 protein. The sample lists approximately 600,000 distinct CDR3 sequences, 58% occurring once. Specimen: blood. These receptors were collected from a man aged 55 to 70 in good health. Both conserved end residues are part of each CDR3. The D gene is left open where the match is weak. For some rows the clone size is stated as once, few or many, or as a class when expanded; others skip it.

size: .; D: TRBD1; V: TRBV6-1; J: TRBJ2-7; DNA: TGTGCCAGCAGGTCAACGGGACAGTCGGACGAGCAGTACTTC; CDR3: CASRSTGQSDEQYF
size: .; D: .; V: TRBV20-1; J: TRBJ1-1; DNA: TGCAGTGCTAGAGATCGTCGAGGGCTGAACACTGAAGCTTTCTTT; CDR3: CSARDRRGLNTEAFF
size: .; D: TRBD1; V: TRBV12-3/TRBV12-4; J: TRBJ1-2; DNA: TGTGCCAGCGGGGGGGACAGGGTTGGCTACACCTTC; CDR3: CASGGDRVGYTF
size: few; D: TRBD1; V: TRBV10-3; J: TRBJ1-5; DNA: TGTGCCATCGGGACAGGGGGCGAGCAGCCCCAGCATTTT; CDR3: CAIGTGGEQPQHF
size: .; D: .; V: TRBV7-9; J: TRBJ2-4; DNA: TGTGCCAGCAGCTCTGATCGGGAGCAGTACTTC; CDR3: CASSSDREQYF
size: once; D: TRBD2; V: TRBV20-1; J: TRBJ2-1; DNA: TGCAGTGCTCCTCGTTGGACTAGCGGGGGCAATGAGCAGTTCTTC; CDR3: CSAPRWTSGGNEQFF
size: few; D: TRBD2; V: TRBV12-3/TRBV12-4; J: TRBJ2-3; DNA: TGTGCCAGCAGACAACTAGCGGGGGGGGCCTCTAGCACAGATACGCAGTATTTT; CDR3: CASRQLAGGASSTDTQYF
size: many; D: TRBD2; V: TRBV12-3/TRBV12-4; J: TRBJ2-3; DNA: TGTGCCAGCAGTTTTCCTAGCGGCCGCACAGATACGCAGTATTTT; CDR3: CASSFPSGRTDTQYF
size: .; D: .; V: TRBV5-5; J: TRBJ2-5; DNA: TGTGCCAGCAGCCTCCCCCCACAAGAGACCCAGTACTTC; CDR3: CASSLPPQETQYF
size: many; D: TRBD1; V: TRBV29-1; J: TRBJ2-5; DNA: TGCAGCGTTTCAAGGACAGGGGGGGAGACCCAGTACTTC; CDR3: CSVSRTGGETQYF
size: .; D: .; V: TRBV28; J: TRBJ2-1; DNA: TGTGCCAGCAGGGACCAGGTAAATGAGCAGTTCTTC; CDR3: CASRDQVNEQFF
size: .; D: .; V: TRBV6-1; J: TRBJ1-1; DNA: TGTGCCAGCAGGGACGGCGGGACTCCGATGAACGCTGAAGCTTTCTTT; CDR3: CASRDGGTPMNAEAFF
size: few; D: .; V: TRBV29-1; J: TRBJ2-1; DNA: TGCAGCGTCGAAGGGCGTACCCCGCTCAATGAGCAGTTCTTC; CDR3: CSVEGRTPLNEQFF
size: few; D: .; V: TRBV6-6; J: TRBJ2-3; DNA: TGTGCCAGCAGTTATGGTCAGAACACAGATACGCAGTATTTT; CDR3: CASSYGQNTDTQYF
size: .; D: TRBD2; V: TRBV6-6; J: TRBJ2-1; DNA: TGTGCCAGCAGGCCCGGTTTTGGGGGGGACAATGAGCAGTTCTTC; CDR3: CASRPGFGGDNEQFF
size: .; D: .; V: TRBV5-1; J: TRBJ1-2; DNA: TGCGCCAGCAGCTTGGAATCGACCCGGGGAGGCTATGGCTACACCTTC; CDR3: CASSLESTRGGYGYTF
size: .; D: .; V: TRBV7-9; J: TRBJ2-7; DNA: TGTGCCAGCAGTTTTCAGGGCCACGAGCAGTACTTC; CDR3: CASSFQGHEQYF
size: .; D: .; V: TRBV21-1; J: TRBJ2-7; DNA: TGTGCCAGCAGCGAAAGGAGGGGACCAAACTACGAGCAGTACTTC; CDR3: CASSERRGPNYEQYF
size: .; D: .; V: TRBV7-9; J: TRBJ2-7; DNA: TGTGCCAGCAGCGGCAGGGGAGGCGAGCAGTACTTC; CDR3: CASSGRGGEQYF
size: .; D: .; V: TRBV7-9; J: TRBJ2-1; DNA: TGTGCCAGCACCGCGGCGGGCACCTCGGACGAGCAGTTCTTC; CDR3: CASTAAGTSDEQFF
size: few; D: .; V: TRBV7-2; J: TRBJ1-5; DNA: TGTGCCAGCAGCTCCTCGCAGCAGGGTGGCAATCAGCCCCAGCATTTT; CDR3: CASSSSQQGGNQPQHF
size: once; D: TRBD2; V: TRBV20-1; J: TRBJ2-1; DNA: TGCAGTGTACTGACTAGCGGGGGGGCCCGGAATGAGCAGTTCTTC; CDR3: CSVLTSGGARNEQFF
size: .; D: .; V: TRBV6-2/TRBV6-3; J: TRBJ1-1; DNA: TGTGCCAGCAGCCTCTATGGGGTTGGAGGGAACACTGAAGCTTTCTTT; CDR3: CASSLYGVGGNTEAFF
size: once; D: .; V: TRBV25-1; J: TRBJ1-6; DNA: TGTGCCAGCAGCCCGCAGAGCTCCTATAATTCACCCCTCCACTTT; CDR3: CASSPQSSYNSPLHF
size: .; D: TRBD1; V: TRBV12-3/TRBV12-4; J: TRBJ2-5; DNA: TGTGCCAGCAGTTCTCCAGGGGGCCCAGAGACCCAGTACTTC; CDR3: CASSSPGGPETQYF
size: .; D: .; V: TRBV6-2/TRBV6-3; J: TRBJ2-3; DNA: TGTGCCAGCAGTTACCGTGGATTCACAGATACGCAGTATTTT; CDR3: CASSYRGFTDTQYF
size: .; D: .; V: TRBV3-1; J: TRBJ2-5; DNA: TGTGCCAGCAGCCCCTCTGGGTTACCCTCGGCCCAGTACTTC; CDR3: CASSPSGLPSAQYF
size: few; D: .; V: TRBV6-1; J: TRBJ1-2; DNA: TGTGCCAGCAGTGAAAGGGGGAGCGGCTACACCTTC; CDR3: CASSERGSGYTF
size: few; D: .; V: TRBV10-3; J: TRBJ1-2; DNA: TGTGCCATCAGTGAGTCGGGCAGAGGACTCTATGGCTACACCTTC; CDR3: CAISESGRGLYGYTF
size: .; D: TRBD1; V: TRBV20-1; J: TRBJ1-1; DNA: TGCAGTGCTATAGACCTAAGGGGGCTAACTGGATGGGACACTGAAGCTTTCTTT; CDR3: CSAIDLRGLTGWDTEAFF
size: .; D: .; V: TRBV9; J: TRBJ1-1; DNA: TGTGCCAGCAGCGCACCCGGGACGGTGAACACTGAAGCTTTCTTT; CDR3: CASSAPGTVNTEAFF
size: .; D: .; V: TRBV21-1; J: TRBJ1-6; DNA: TGTGCCAGCGGCGTGTCCTATAATTCACCCCTCCACTTT; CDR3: CASGVSYNSPLHF
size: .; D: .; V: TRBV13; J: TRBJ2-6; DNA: TGTGCCAGCAGCTCACAGAGGGGCTCTGGGGCCAACGTCCTGACTTTC; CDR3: CASSSQRGSGANVLTF
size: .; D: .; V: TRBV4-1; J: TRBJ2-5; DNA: TGCGCCAGCAGCCCGGGAATCGGGGAGACCCAGTACTTC; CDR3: CASSPGIGETQYF
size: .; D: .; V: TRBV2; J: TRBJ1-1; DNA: TGTGCCAGCACCCAAGGGGGTAGCACTGAAGCTTTCTTT; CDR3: CASTQGGSTEAFF
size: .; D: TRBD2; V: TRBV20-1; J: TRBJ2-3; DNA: TGCAGTGCCGAGGGGACTAGCGGCACTACAGATACGCAGTATTTT; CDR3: CSAEGTSGTTDTQYF
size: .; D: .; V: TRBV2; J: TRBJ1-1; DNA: TGTGCCAGTAAAGGGCAAAGCTTGAACACTGAAGCTTTCTTT; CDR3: CASKGQSLNTEAFF
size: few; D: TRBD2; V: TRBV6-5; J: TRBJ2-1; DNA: TGTGCCAGCAGTTACTCACTAGCGGGGGGGCCCCCCTACAATGAGCAGTTCTTC; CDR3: CASSYSLAGGPPYNEQFF
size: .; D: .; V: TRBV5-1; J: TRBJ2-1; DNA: TGCGCCAGCAGCCCGAATGTGGGATCGTCCTACAATGAGCAGTTCTTC; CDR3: CASSPNVGSSYNEQFF
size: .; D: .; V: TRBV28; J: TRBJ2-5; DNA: TGTGCCAGCAGTTCCCGGGCCAGGGTTCAAGAGACCCAGTACTTC; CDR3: CASSSRARVQETQYF
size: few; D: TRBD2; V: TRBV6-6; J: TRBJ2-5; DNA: TGTGCCAGCACCGGGACTAGCGGTGAAGAGACCCAGTACTTC; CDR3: CASTGTSGEETQYF
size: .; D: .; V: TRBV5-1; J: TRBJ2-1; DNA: TGCGCCAGCAGCACAGACCGAAGTGAGCAGTTCTTC; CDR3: CASSTDRSEQFF
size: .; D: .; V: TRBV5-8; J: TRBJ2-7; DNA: TGTGCCAGCAGTTGGACCTATGACACGGCCCCCAATGAGCAGTACTTC; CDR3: CASSWTYDTAPNEQYF
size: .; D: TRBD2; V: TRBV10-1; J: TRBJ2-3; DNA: TGCGCCAGCAGTGGAACTAGCGGGGATACAGATACGCAGTATTTT; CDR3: CASSGTSGDTDTQYF
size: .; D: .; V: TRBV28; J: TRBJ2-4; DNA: TGTGCCAGCAGTGTGATGGGACGAAACATTCAGTACTTC; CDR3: CASSVMGRNIQYF
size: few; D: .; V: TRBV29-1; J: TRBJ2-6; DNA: TGCAGCGTTTCAGGGGGGTCGGGGGCCAACGTCCTGACTTTC; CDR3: CSVSGGSGANVLTF
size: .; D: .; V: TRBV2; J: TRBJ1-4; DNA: TGTGCCAGCAGTATGGACCGGGAAAATGAAAAACTGTTTTTT; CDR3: CASSMDRENEKLFF